Detailed here is one T cell receptor beta chain. The target antigen is unknown. This sample is part of a study of graft-versus-host responses after intestinal transplantation. At the level of the study: Grafts that recipients had were multivisceral, liver-intestinal, or isolated intestinal transplants. Every transplant recipient was induced with anti-thymocyte globulin, then maintained on tacrolimus and steroids for two to four years. Study observations and caveats: The marrow of recipients harbored GvH clones, and ileum or blood showed some of them first.

Germline V gives CDR1 SGHTA, CDR2 FQGNSA. This CDR3 is 15 amino acids long. The germline V and J ends were trimmed by 1 base and 6 bases, with 12 bases remaining between them. The repertoire was sequenced with immunoSEQ multiplex PCR; TCRdb's copy has only in-frame clones and lacks some. The sample consists of around 99,000 clones, roughly 87% of them appearing once. Sequencing was performed on unstimulated CD4+ T cells sorted from spleen or lymph node cells, taken before transplant. This TCR came from a human donor who was the organ donor for an intestinal transplant. The gene calls are TRBV7-2 and TRBJ2-2, with no clear D. The CDR3 region has the DNA TGTGCCAGCAGCTTAGTGGTAGGAGCCTCCGGGGAGCTGTTTTTT. Amino acid sequence: CASSLVVGASGELFF. The full variable domain, with the rest looked up from reference TRBV7-2 and TRBJ2-2, is GAGVSQSPSNKVTEKGKDVELRCDPISGHTALYWYRQSLGQGLEFLIYFQGNSAPDKSGLPSDRFSAERTGGSVSTLTIQRTQQEDSAVYLCASSLVVGASGELFFGEGSRLTVL.